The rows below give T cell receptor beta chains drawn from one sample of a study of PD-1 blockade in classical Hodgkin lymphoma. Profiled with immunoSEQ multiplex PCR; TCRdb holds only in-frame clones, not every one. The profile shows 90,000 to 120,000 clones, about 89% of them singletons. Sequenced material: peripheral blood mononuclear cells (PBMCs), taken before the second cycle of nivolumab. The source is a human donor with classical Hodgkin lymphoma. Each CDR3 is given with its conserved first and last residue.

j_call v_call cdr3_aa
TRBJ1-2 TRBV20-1 CSARQEGYTF
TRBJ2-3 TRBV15 CATSLGGGIGTDTQYF
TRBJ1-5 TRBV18 CASHTDRDGQPQHF
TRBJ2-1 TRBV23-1 CASSQDLSGGYNEQFF
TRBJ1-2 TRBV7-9 CASSRRDRGNYGYTF
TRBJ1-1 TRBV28 CASSPAAGFLDTEAFF
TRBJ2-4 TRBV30 CAWSVWGGQTKNIQYF
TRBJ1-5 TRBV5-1 CASSLETGNQPQHF
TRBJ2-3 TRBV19 CASRSTDTQYF
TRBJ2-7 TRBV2 CASTLGQRSYEQYF
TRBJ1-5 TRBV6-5 CASSDNRVSWAKHF
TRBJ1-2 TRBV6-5 CASSDKGGYGYTF